Listed here are 10 T cell receptor beta chains from one sample, sequenced in a study of T cell responses to AZD1222 COVID-19 vaccine. Measured with immunoSEQ multiplex PCR; TCRdb has only the in-frame clones, and not every one. This table has 180,000 or so clones, roughly nine tenths appearing once. The material sequenced was peripheral blood, taken 28 days after the second AZD1222 dose. Source of these receptors: an adult who received the AZD1222 COVID-19 vaccine.

This clone appeared once. The genes are TRBV6-5 and TRBJ1-1; TRBD1 agrees at 7 bases. This CDR3 region has 15 residues. Germline V gives CDR1 MNHEY, CDR2 SVGAGI. J lost 4 bases, V lost 7 bases, and 12 bases had no gene match. CDR3 residues: CASTNQGGLGTEAFF. CDR3 DNA: TGTGCCAGCACCAACCAGGGGGGGCTCGGCACTGAAGCTTTCTTT.

This chain connects TRBV3-1 (or the pseudogene TRBV3-2) to TRBJ2-7; D is tentatively TRBD1 or TRBD2 (6 bases each). From germline, CDR1 is LGHDT and CDR2 YNNKEL (reference sequence). V lost 4 bases, J lost 0 bases, and 16 bases lay in between. This CDR3 has 16 residues. CDR3 protein: CASSPTGALSSYEQYF. The CDR3 nucleotides read TGTGCCAGCAGCCCCACGGGGGCCCTAAGCTCCTACGAGCAGTACTTC.

V and J are TRBV6-5 and TRBJ2-2, with D hard to call. This CDR3 region has 15 residues. V lost 0 bases and J 5 bases, leaving 10 bases between the germline ends. The V gene's germline CDR1 is MNHEY and CDR2 SVGAGI. CDR3 in DNA: TGTGCCAGCAGTTACTCGCAAGTGTGGACCGGGGAGCTGTTTTTT. It encodes CASSYSQVWTGELFF.

The chain joins TRBV6-4 to TRBJ2-3; no clear D gene. Germline-derived CDR1 and CDR2 are MRHNA and SNTAGT. V was clipped by 0 bases and J by 0 bases, with 13 bases between them. This CDR3 is 17 amino acids long. The CDR3 DNA reads TGTGCCAGCAGTGACTCGAGCGCCGGGTGGAGCACAGATACGCAGTATTTT. Protein: CASSDSSAGWSTDTQYF.

The V and J genes are TRBV5-4 and TRBJ1-2; 9 positions agree with TRBD1. Germline CDR1 SGHNT, CDR2 YYREEE (reference sequence). This CDR3 region has 13 residues. J lost 6 bases, V lost 6 bases, and 6 bases had no gene match. CDR3 amino acids: CASIDRGGHGYTF. CDR3 sequence (DNA): TGTGCCAGCATCGACAGGGGGGGACATGGCTACACCTTC.

This chain joins TRBV4-2 and TRBJ2-2; TRBD2 matches at 11 bases. Germline CDR1 LGHNA, CDR2 YNFKEQ. V lost 5 bases, J lost 6 bases, and 11 bases stayed unmatched. This CDR3 region has 17 residues. The CDR3 loop reads CASSERVAGGTAGELFF. As DNA, the CDR3 is TGTGCCAGCAGCGAGAGGGTAGCGGGAGGGACCGCCGGGGAGCTGTTTTTT.

The gene calls are TRBV6-5 and TRBJ1-2; D is perhaps TRBD1 (5 bases). V lost 0 bases to trimming and J lost 6 bases, with 8 bases between them. Germline V gene lookup returns CDR1 MNHEY and CDR2 SVGAGI. This CDR3 is built from 13 residues. CDR3: CASSYSNRNGYTF. In DNA, the CDR3 is TGTGCCAGCAGTTACTCGAACAGGAATGGCTACACCTTC.

The chain uses TRBV6-1 and TRBJ2-7; D remains ambiguous. The CDR3 contains 15 residues. Trimming left V 1 base short and J 3 bases short, with 13 bases between. Germline V gene data show CDR1 as MNHNS and CDR2 as SASEGT. CDR3 sequence: CASSEEPGPRYEQYF. DNA for the CDR3: TGTGCCAGCAGTGAAGAGCCCGGGCCCCGCTACGAGCAGTACTTC.

This clone showed up just a few times. The chain is built from TRBV7-2 and TRBJ1-1; D uncertain. This CDR3 spans 13 amino acids. V was pared by 0 bases and J by 0 bases, with 2 bases between. In germline, CDR1 is SGHTA, CDR2 FQGNSA. The CDR3 is CASSLALNTEAFF. CDR3 DNA sequence: TGTGCCAGCAGCTTAGCTCTGAACACTGAAGCTTTCTTT.

The chain links TRBV6-5 to TRBJ1-6; 10 bases fit TRBD1. The CDR3 is made up of 16 amino acids. CDR1 is MNHEY and CDR2 is SVGAGI in the germline V gene. V was pared by 2 bases and J by 7 bases, with 5 bases of the junction left unmatched. Here the CDR3 reads CASSYPPTGGNSPLHF. DNA for the CDR3: TGTGCCAGCAGTTACCCACCGACAGGGGGCAATTCACCCCTCCACTTT.